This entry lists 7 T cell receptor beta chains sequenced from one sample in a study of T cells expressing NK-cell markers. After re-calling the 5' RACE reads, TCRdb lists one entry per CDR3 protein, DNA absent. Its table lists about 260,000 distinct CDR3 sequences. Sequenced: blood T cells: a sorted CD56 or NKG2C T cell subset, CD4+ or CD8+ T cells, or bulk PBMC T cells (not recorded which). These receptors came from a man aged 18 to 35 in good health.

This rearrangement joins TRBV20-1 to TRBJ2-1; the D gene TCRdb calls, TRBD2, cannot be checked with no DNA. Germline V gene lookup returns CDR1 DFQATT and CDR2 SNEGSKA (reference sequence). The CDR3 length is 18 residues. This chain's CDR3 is CSARDQGSGGGSYNEQFF.

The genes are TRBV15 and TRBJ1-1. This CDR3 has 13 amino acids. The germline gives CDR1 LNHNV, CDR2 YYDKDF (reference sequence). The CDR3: CATTRTYFTEAFF.

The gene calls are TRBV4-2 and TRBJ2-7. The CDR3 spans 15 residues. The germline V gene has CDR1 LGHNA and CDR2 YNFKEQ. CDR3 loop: CASSQDAGSSYEQYF.

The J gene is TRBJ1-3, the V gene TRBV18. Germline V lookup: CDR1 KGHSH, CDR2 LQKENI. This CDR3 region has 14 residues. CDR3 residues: CASSPLQTHNTIYF.

CDR3 protein: CASSGRLEQFF. V is TRBV12-3 or TRBV12-4 and J is TRBJ2-1. The CDR3 extends over 11 amino acids.

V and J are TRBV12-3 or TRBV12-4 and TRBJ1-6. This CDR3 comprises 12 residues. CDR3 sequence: CASSLAASPLHF.

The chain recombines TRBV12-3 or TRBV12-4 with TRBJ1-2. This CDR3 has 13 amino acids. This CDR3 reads CASSFEANYGYTF.